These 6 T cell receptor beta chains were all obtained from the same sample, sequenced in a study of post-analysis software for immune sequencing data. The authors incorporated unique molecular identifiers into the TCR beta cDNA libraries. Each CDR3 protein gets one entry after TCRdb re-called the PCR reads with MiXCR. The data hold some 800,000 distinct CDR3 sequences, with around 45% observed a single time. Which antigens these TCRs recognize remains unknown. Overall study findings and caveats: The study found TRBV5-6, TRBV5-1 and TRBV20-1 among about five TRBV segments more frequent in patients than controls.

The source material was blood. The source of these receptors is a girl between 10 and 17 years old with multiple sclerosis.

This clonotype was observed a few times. CDR3 region: CASSHRTGVSYEQYF. CDR3 DNA sequence: TGTGCCAGCAGCCATCGGACAGGGGTTTCCTACGAGCAGTACTTC. J is TRBJ2-7 and V is TRBV7-8, with TRBD1 identical over 9 bases. Germline trimming cut 5 bases from V and 1 base from J; bases unmatched to any gene: 6. The CDR3 spans 15 residues. Germline assignment: CDR1 SGHVS and CDR2 FQNEAQ.

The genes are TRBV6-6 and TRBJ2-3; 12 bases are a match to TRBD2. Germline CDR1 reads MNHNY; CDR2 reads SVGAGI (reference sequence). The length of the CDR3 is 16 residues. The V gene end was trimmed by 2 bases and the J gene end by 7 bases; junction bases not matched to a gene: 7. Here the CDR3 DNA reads TGTGCCAGCAGTTACCTGACTAGCGGGAGAGGAAATACGCAGTATTTT. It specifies CASSYLTSGRGNTQYF.

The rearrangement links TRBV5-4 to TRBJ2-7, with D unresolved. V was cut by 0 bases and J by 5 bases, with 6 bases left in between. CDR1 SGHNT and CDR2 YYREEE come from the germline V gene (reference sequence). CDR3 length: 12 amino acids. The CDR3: CASSLERHEQYF. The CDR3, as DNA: TGTGCCAGCAGCTTGGAAAGGCACGAGCAGTACTTC.

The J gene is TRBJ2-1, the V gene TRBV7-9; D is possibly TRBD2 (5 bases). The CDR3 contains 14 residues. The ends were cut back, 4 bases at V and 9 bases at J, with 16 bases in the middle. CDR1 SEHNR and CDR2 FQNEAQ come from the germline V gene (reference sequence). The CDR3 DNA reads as TGTGCCAGCAGCTACAACCCTTTGGGGAGTGAGCAGTTCTTC. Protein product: CASSYNPLGSEQFF.

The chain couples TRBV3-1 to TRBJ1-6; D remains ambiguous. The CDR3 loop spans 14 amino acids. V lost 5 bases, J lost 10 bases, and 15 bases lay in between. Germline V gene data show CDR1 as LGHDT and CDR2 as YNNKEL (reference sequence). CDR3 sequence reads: CASSRGQRGSPLHF. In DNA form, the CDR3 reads TGTGCCAGCAGCAGAGGGCAACGAGGGTCACCCCTCCACTTT.

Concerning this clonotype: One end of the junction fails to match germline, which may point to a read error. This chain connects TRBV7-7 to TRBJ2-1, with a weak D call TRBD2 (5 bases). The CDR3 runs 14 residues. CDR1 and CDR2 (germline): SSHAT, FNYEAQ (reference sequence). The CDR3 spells CASSLSGDRSQQFF. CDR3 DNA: TGTGCTAGCAGCTTAAGCGGAGATAGGAGTCAGCAGTTCTTC.